This TCR beta chain emerged from a study of T cells in Graves' hyperthyroidism and ophthalmopathy. Study background: Peripheral blood was obtained at initial diagnosis, preceding any treatment. The study's findings and limits: Stable hyperthyroidism was separated from ophthalmopathy by a model based on 13 V-J features.

This clonotype was observed many times. Its antigen is still unknown. The authors deemed Graves' hyperthyroidism stable absent ophthalmopathy progression within 18 months. Newly diagnosed patients aged 18 to 65 had hyperthyroidism of under 2 months' duration. Germline CDR1 and CDR2: MDHEN and SYDVKM. CDR3 length equals 16 residues. V dropped 4 bases and J dropped 5; count of bases not matched to a gene: 9. Template material for amplifying TCR beta CDR3 regions consisted of RNA transcripts. An initial round of RT-PCR targeting the TCR CDR3 relied on the HTBI primer set. MiXCR, applied by TCRdb to the multiplex PCR reads, yields one record per CDR3 protein. The sample consists of 200,000 to 250,000 distinct CDR3 sequences, 17% of them appearing once.

Sequencing was done on a sample of blood. The chain has TRBV28 and TRBJ2-2; 8 nucleotides align to TRBD1. The clonotype originates from a man aged 50-60 years with Graves' hyperthyroidism. The CDR3 nucleotides read TGTGCCAGCAGTTCCCCAGGGGGCGGGTTTACCGGGGAGCTGTTTTTT. Translated: CASSSPGGGFTGELFF.